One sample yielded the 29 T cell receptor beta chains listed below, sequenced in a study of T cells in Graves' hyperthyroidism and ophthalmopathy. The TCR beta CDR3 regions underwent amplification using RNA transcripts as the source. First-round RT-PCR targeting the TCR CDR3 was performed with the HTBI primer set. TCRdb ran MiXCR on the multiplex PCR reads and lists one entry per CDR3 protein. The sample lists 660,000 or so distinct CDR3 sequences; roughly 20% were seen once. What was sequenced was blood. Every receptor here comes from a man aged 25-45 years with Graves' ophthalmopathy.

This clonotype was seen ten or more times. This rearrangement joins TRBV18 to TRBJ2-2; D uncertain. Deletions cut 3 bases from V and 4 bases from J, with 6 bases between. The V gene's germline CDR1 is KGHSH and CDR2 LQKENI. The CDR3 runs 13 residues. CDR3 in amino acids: CASSPSSTGELFF. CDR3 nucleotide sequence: TGTGCCAGCTCACCTAGCAGCACCGGGGAGCTGTTTTTT.

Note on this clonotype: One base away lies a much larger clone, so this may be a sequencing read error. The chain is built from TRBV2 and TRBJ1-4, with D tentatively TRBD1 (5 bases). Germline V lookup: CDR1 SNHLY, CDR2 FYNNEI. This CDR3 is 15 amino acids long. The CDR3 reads CASRPSTGVGEKLSF. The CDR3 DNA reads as TGTGCCAGCCGCCCTTCGACGGGGGTGGGAGAAAAACTGTCTTTT.

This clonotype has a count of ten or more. The CDR3 coding sequence is TGTGCCAGCAGCCAAGAAGGAGTGGATGGGACCCAGTACTTC. This translates into CASSQEGVDGTQYF. The chain is built from TRBV3-1 and TRBJ2-5, with D uncertain. Germline CDR1 and CDR2: LGHDT and YNNKEL (reference sequence). V lost 0 bases and J 7 bases, leaving 12 bases between the germline ends. The CDR3 loop spans 14 amino acids.

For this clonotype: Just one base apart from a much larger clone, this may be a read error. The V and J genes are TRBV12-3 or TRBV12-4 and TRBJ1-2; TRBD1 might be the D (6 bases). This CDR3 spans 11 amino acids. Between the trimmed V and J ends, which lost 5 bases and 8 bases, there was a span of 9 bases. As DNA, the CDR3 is TGTGCCAGCAGTAACAGGGAAGGCTACACCTTC. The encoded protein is CASSNREGYTF.

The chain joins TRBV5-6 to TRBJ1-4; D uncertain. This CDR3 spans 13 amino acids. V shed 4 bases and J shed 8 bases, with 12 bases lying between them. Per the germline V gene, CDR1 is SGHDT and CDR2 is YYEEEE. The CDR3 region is CASSPFHGEKLFF. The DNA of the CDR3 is TGTGCCAGCAGCCCGTTCCACGGCGAAAAACTGTTTTTT.

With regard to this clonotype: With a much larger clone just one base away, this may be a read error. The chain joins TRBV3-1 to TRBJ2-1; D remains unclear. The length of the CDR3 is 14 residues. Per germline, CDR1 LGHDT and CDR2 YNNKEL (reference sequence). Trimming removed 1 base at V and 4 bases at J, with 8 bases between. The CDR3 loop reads CASSQVGIYNEQFF. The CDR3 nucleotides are TGTGCCAGCAGCCAAGTTGGGATATACAATGAGCAGTTCTTC.

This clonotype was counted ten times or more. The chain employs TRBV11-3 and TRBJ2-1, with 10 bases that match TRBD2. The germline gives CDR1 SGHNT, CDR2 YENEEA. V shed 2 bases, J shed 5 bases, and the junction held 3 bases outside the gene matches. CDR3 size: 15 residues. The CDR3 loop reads CASSLMLAGDNEQFF. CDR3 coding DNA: TGTGCCAGCAGCTTAATGCTAGCGGGAGACAATGAGCAGTTCTTC.

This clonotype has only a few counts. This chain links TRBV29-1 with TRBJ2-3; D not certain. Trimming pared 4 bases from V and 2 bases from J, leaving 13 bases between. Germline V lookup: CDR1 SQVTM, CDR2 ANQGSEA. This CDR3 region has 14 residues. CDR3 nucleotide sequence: TGCAGCGTTGGACCCACCCGTATCACAGATACGCAGTATTTT. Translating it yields CSVGPTRITDTQYF.

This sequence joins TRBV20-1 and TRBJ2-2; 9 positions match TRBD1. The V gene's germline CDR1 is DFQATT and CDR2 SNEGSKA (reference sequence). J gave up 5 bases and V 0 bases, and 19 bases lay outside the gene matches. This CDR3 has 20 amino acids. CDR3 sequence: CSARDLLGLRDRDRTGELFF. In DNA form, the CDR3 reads TGCAGTGCTAGAGATCTTTTGGGGCTCCGGGACAGGGACCGGACCGGGGAGCTGTTTTTT.

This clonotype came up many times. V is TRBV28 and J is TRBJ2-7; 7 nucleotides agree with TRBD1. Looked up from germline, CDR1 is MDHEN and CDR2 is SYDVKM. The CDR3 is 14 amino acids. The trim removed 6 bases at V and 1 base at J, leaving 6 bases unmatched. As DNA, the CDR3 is TGTGCCAGCAGCCTTCGACAGGGATCCTACGAGCAGTACTTC. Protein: CASSLRQGSYEQYF.

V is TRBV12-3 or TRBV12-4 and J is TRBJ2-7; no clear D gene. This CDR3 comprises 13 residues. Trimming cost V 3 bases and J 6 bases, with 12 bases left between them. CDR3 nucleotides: TGTGCCAGCAGTTTGGCCGTATTGGGCGAGCAGTACTTC. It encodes CASSLAVLGEQYF.

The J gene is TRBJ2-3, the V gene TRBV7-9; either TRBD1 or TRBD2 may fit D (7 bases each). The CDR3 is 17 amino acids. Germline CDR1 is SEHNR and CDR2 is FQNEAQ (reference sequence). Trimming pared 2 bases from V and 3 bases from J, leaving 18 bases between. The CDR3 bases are TGTGCCAGCAGCTTATACTCTTCGGGGGGACAGACAGATACGCAGTATTTT. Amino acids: CASSLYSSGGQTDTQYF. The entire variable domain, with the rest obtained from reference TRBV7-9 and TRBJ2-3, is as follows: DTGVSQNPRHKITKRGQNVTFRCDPISEHNRLYWYRQTLGQGPEFLTYFQNEAQLEKSRLLSDRFSAERPKGSFSTLEIQRTEQGDSAMYLCASSLYSSGGQTDTQYFGPGTRLTVL.

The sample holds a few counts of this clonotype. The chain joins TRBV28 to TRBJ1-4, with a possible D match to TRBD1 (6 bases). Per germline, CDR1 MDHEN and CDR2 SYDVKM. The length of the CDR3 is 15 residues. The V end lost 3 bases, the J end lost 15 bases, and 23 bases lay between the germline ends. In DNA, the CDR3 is TGTGCCAGCAGTTTGCCAGGGGATATCAGGGATGCGGTGTTTTTT. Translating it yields CASSLPGDIRDAVFF. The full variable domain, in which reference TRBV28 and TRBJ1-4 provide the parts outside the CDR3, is DVKVTQSSRYLVKRTGEKVFLECVQDMDHENMFWYRQDPGLGLRLIYFSYDVKMKEKGDIPEGYSVSREKKERFSLILESASTNQTSMYLCASSLPGDIRDAVFFGSGTQLSVL.

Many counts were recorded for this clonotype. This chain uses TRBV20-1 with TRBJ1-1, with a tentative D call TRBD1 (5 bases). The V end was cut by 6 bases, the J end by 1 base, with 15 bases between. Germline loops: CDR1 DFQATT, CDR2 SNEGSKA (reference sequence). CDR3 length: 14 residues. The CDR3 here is CSAKGLTANTEAFF. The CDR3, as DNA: TGCAGTGCGAAGGGGTTGACAGCGAACACTGAAGCTTTCTTT.

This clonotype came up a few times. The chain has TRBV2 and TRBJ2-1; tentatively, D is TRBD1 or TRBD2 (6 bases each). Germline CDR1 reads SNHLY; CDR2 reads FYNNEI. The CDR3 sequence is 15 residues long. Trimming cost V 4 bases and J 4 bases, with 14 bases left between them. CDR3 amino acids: CASSVGGGGYNEQFF. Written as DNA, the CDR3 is TGTGCCAGCAGTGTTGGGGGCGGAGGGTACAATGAGCAGTTCTTC.

The CDR3 reads CASSPVGGDIYNEQFF. CDR3 nucleotides: TGTGCCAGCAGCCCTGTCGGGGGGGACATATACAATGAGCAGTTCTTC. The chain joins TRBV28 to TRBJ2-1; 8 positions match TRBD2. CDR3 length: 16 residues. V trimming: 6 bases; J trimming: 4 bases; junction bases outside the gene matches: 11. The V gene's germline CDR1 is MDHEN and CDR2 SYDVKM.

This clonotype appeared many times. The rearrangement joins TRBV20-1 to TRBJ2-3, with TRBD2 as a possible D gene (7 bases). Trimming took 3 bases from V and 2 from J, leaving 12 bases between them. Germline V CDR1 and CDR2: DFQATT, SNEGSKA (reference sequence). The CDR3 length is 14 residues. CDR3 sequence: CSASLGGATDTQYF. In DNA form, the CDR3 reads TGCAGTGCTAGTCTGGGGGGGGCCACAGATACGCAGTATTTT.

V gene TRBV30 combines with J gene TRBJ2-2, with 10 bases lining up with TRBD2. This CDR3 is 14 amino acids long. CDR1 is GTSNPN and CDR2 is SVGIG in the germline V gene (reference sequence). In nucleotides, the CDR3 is TGTGGGCGGGCTAGCGGGAGTTTCCCCGGGGAGCTGTTTTTT. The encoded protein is CGRASGSFPGELFF.

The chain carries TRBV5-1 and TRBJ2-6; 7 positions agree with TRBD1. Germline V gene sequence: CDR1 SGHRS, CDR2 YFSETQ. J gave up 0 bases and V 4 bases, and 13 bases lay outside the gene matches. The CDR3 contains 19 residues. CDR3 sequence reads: CASSEGTAQDYSGANVLTF. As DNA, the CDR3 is TGCGCCAGCAGCGAAGGGACAGCGCAGGATTACTCTGGGGCCAACGTCCTGACTTTC.

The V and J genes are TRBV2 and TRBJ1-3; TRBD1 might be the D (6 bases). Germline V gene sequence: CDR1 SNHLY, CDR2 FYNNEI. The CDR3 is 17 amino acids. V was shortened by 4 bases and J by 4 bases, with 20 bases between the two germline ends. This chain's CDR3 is CASSGGIERGAGNTIYF. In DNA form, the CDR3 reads TGTGCCAGCAGTGGGGGAATCGAAAGGGGGGCGGGAAACACCATATATTTT.

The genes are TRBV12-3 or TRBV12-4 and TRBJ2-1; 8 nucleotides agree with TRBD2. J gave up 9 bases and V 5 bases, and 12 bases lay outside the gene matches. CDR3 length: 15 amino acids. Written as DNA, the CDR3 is TGTGCCAGCAGTCCAAGGGCGGGAGGAGAGGGTGAGCAGTTCTTC. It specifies CASSPRAGGEGEQFF.

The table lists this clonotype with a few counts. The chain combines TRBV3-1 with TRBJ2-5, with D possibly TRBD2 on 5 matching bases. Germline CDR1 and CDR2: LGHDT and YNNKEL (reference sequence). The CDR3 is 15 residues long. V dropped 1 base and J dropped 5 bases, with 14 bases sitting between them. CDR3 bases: TGTGCCAGCAGCCAAGGGACTGTAGGAGCCGAGACCCAGTACTTC. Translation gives CASSQGTVGAETQYF.

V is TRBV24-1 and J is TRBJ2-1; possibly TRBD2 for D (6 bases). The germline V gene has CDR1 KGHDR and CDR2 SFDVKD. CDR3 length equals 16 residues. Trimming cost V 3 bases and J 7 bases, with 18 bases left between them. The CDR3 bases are TGTGCCACCAGTGATCCCCACCGGTCTGGGGGGAATGAGCAGTTCTTC. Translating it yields CATSDPHRSGGNEQFF.

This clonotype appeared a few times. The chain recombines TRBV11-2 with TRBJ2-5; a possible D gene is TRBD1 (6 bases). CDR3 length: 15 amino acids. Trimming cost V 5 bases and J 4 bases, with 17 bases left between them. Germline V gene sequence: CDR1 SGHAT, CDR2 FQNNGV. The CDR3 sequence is CASSAYRAEGETQYF. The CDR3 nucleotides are TGTGCCAGCAGCGCCTACAGGGCCGAAGGAGAGACCCAGTACTTC.

The CDR3: CASSPPGSRRYDEQFF. The CDR3 region has the DNA TGTGCCAGCAGCCCCCCGGGTAGCAGGCGGTACGATGAGCAGTTCTTC. The chain is built from TRBV5-6 and TRBJ2-1, with D unresolved. This CDR3 region has 16 residues. Germline V gene sequence: CDR1 SGHDT, CDR2 YYEEEE. V shed 4 bases and J shed 8 bases, with 22 bases lying between them.

The CDR3 spells CASRPDSRSGNTIYF. CDR3 coding DNA: TGTGCCAGCAGGCCCGACAGCCGCTCTGGAAACACCATATATTTT. The genes are TRBV12-3 or TRBV12-4 and TRBJ1-3, with D possibly TRBD1 on 5 matching bases. Trimming pared 6 bases from V and 0 bases from J, leaving 12 bases between. This CDR3 comprises 15 residues.

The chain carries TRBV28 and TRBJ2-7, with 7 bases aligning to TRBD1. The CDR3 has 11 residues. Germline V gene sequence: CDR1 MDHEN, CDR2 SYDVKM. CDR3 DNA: TGTAGTACAGGGGTCGCTTACGAGCAGTACTTC. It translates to CSTGVAYEQYF.

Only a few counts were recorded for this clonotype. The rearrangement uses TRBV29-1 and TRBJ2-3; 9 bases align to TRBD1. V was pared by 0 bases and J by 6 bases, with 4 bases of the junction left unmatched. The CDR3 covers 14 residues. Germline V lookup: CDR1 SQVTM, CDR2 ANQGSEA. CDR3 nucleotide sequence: TGCAGCGTTGAAGATCGGGACAGGGTGGATACGCAGTATTTT. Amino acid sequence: CSVEDRDRVDTQYF.

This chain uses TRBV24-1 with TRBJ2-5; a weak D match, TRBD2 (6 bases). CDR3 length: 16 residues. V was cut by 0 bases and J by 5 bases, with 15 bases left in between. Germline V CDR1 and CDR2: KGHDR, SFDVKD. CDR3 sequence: CATSDLRFGGNETQYF. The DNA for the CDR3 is TGTGCCACCAGTGATTTGCGGTTTGGGGGGAACGAGACCCAGTACTTC.